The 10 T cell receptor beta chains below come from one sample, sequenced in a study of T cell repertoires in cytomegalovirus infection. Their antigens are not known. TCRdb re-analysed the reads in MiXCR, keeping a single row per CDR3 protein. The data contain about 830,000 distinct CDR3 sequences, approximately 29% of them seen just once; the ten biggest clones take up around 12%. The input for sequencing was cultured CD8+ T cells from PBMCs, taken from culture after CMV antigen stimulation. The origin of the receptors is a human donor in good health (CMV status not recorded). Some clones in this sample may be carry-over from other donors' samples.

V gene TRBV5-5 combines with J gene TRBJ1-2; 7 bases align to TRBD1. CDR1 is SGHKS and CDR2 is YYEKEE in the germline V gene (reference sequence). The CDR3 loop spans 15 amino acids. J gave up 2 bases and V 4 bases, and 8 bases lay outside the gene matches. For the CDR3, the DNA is TGTGCCAGCAGCCTAAACAGGGGAGGGAACTATGGCTACACCTTC. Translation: CASSLNRGGNYGYTF.

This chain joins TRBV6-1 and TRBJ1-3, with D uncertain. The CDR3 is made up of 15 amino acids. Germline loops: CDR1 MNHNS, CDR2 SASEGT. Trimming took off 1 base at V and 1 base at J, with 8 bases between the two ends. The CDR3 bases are TGTGCCAGCAGTGAAGTGTCATTTTCTGGAAACACCATATATTTT. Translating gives CASSEVSFSGNTIYF.

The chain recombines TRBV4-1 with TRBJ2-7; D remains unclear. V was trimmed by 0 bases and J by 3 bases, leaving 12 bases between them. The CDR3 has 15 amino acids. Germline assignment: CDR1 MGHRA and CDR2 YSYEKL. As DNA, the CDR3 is TGCGCCAGCAGCCAAGAGGGTGACAATCTCTACGAGCAGTACTTC. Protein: CASSQEGDNLYEQYF.

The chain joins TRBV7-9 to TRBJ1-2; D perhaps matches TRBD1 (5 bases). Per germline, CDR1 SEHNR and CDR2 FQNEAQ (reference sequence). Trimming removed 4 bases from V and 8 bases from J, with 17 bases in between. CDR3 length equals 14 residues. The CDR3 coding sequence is TGTGCCAGCAGCTCCTCTCCAGGGAAAGCAGGCTACACCTTC. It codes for CASSSSPGKAGYTF.

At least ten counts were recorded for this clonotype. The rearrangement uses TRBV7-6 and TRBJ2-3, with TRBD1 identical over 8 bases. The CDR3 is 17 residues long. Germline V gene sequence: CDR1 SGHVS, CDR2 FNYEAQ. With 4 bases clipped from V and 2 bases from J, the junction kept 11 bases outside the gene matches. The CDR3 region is CASSSTYRGRNTDTQYF. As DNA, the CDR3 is TGTGCCAGCAGCTCCACCTACAGGGGGAGAAACACAGATACGCAGTATTTT.

The CDR3, as DNA: TGTGCCAGCAGAGGGAGGGAAGTGGCCGGGGAGCTGTTTTTT. It translates to CASRGREVAGELFF. The gene calls are TRBV27 and TRBJ2-2; 7 nucleotides align to TRBD2. After removal of 6 bases from V and 6 bases from J, the junction contained 7 bases not matched to a gene. This CDR3 region has 14 residues. The germline V gene encodes CDR1 MNHEY and CDR2 SMNVEV (reference sequence).

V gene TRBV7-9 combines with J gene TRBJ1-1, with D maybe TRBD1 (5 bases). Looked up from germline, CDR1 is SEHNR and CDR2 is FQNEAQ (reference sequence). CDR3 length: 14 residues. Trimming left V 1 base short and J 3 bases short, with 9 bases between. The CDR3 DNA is TGTGCCAGCAGCTTAGATTGGGGGGACACTGAAGCTTTCTTT. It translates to CASSLDWGDTEAFF.

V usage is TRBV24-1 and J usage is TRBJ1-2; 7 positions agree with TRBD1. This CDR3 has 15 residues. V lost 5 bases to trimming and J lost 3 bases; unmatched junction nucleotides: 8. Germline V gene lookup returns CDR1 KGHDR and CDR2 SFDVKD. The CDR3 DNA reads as TGTGCCACCAGTGCCTTAGACCAGGGGGACTATGGCTACACCTTC. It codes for CATSALDQGDYGYTF.

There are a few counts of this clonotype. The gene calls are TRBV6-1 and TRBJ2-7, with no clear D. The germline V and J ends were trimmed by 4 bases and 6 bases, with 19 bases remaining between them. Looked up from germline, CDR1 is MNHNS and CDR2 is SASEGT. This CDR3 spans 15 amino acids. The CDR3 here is CASSAYSGRVGEQYF. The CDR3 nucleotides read TGTGCCAGCAGTGCATACAGTGGCAGAGTCGGCGAGCAGTACTTC.

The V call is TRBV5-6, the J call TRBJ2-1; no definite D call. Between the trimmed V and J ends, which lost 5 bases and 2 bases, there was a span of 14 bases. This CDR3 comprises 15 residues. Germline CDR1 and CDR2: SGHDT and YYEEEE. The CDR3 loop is CASRTDISPYNEQFF. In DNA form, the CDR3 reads TGTGCCAGCAGGACTGATATAAGTCCCTACAATGAGCAGTTCTTC.